This T cell receptor beta chain comes out of a study of blood T cell repertoires in COVID-19 (dated by TCRdb to about 2020). About the full investigation: Samples from collaborators originated in the United States, Italy and Spain and spanned both the acute and convalescent phases of COVID-19. The prospective study material was composed of cDNA or gDNA derived from T cells, B-cell-depleted T cells, or PBMCs. Deeply sampled blood TCRbeta repertoires from subjects exposed to, actively infected with, or recovered from COVID-19 were included in the dataset. The repertoires were made available in a free public database intended to serve as a resource for research on the immune response to SARS-CoV-2. Samples were obtained from the ongoing ImmuneRACE study (first 160 participants) and from over 1,000 subjects provided by 6 global collaborators. Sample metadata almost always included a de-identified subject ID, COVID-19 status, age in years and sex. Where available, HLA class I and class II types were taken from metadata supplied by the sample provider and were not determined by assay-based typing. The investigation overall reported the following: The amount of clinical and demographic metadata varied by source and participant and was provided uncurated.

The CDR3 goes from the cysteine to the phenylalanine over 14 residues. Kept here is only the CDR3 DNA, which spans 42 bases and is read in frame from base 1. Trimming accounts for 7 bases at V and 2 bases at J, while the number of junction bases matched to no gene is 6. From a lookup of the germline V gene, CDR1 and CDR2 are SGHRS and YFSETQ. Collaborating institutions collected whole blood in K2EDTA tubes following their own protocols. Collaborator samples were shipped for TCRbeta analysis as frozen whole blood, isolated PBMCs, or DNA extracted from either sample type. TCRbeta CDR3 regions were amplified from genomic DNA using the immunoSEQ Assay, a bias-controlled multiplex PCR. The paper's data handling went like this. The number of nucleated cells in each sample was estimated from the amplification of reference gene primers within the assay. Sequence reads were collapsed and filtered to measure the absolute abundance of every unique TCRbeta CDR3 rearrangement. For each sample, productive Simpson clonality was calculated by taking the square root of Simpson's diversity index across productive rearrangements. TCRdb provides this immuneACCESS table in a form limited to in-frame rearrangements. Some clones are lacking; in checked studies, under half of them reflect an unresolved V gene, and why the rest are absent is not known. V and J calls and clone size come straight from that table; D and trimming were deduced from the DNA. In this sample the table shows 150,000 to 200,000 clones, 85% to 90% of which occur a single time. Of the sample, 6% to 7.5% is held by the ten largest clones.

Points on this clone: Its target antigen remains unknown. Per-base quality was not reported, and no clone a single base away is much larger than it.

The sequence came from a woman over 75 in a cohort sampled during active or convalescent COVID-19. Rearrangement joined TRBV5-1 to TRBJ1-3, with TRBD1 matching 7 junction bases. Sequenced input: peripheral blood. The nucleotides read TGCGCCAGCCGAACCGACAGGGCTGGAAACACCATATATTTT. The encoded protein is CASRTDRAGNTIYF.